Given below is one T cell receptor (beta chain) in context. The V end lost 4 bases, the J end lost 3 bases, and 10 bases lay between the germline ends. Germline V lookup: CDR1 SGHRS, CDR2 YFSETQ. The CDR3 is 14 residues long. In nominal health when sampled, donors likely had unrecorded immune exposures nonetheless. 60 Vbeta and 13 Jbeta primers were used in PCR. Source study methods: About 12 million of the roughly 80 million unique TCR beta chains counted in a later analysis were shared. Data came from immunoSEQ multiplex PCR; TCRdb stores just in-frame clones and leaves some out. Clone size and the V and J calls come from that table; the DNA yielded D and trimming. Recorded here are roughly 200,000 clones; the top ten clones represent roughly 1.2%. This specimen comes from a study of cytomegalovirus exposure and HLA in healthy donors. Study in general: Some 85 million unique TCRs from HLA-typed donors were held in an early data release.

This sequence was found in a girl aged 2-9 years in good health and CMV-seropositive. Sequenced sample: PBMCs. This chain links TRBV5-1 with TRBJ1-4; no definite D call. CDR3 region: CASSPPGPNEKLFF. The DNA of the CDR3 is TGCGCCAGCAGCCCCCCAGGTCCTAATGAAAAACTGTTTTTT.